These T cell receptor beta chains were read from a single sample in a study of response to subunit inactivated influenza vaccine. TCRdb re-analysed the RT-PCR reads in MiXCR, keeping a single row per CDR3 protein. The table records roughly 700,000 distinct CDR3 sequences, roughly 14% of them present only once. Sequenced material: PBMCs from blood, taken less than 15 days before vaccination. The source of these receptors is a man between 50 and 59 years old who received an inactivated influenza vaccine. Both conserved end residues are part of each CDR3. The D gene is left open where the match is weak. Clone size is stated in some rows and not others, as once, few, many or a class when expanded.

V gene	clone size	D gene	J gene	CDR3 DNA	CDR3 protein
TRBV10-3	few	NA	TRBJ2-7	TGTGCCATCAGAAACACCTACGAGCAGTACTTC	CAIRNTYEQYF
TRBV12-3/TRBV12-4	many	TRBD2	TRBJ2-7	TGTGCCAGCAGTGTGACTAGCGGGGAATCCTCCTACGAGCAGTACTTC	CASSVTSGESSYEQYF
TRBV10-3	medium-sized	NA	TRBJ1-5	TGTGCCATCAGTGAGAGGGACGGGACATTTAATCAGCCCCAGCATTTT	CAISERDGTFNQPQHF
TRBV29-1	NA	NA	TRBJ1-1	TGCAGCGTGACCCACGGGAAGAACACTGAAGCTTTCTTT	CSVTHGKNTEAFF
TRBV4-2	NA	TRBD2	TRBJ2-3	TGTGCCAGCAGCCAGGAAAGGACGGGACTACGCACAGATACGCAGTATTTT	CASSQERTGLRTDTQYF
TRBV25-1	NA	TRBD1	TRBJ2-7	TGTGCCAGCAGTGGGACAGGGGGCTACCTGGGCGAGCAGTACTTC	CASSGTGGYLGEQYF
TRBV5-1	few	NA	TRBJ2-5	TGCGCCAGCAGCTTGGGCTATAGAGGGGGAAGACAAGAGACCCAGTACTTC	CASSLGYRGGRQETQYF
TRBV7-6	NA	NA	TRBJ2-1	TGTGCCAGCAGCTCACCGGGCCTCATACCCAATGAGCAGTTCTTC	CASSSPGLIPNEQFF
TRBV3-1	NA	NA	TRBJ1-6	TGTGCCAGCGGCCAGGTCCTTGGAGCACCCCTCCACTTT	CASGQVLGAPLHF
TRBV5-1	few	NA	TRBJ2-5	TGCGCCAGCAGCTTGGGTTTCCCAGCCCAGGAGACCCAGTACTTC	CASSLGFPAQETQYF
TRBV10-3	NA	NA	TRBJ2-5	TGTGCCATCAGTGAGACTAGCAGCCAAGAGACCCAGTACTTC	CAISETSSQETQYF
TRBV6-2/TRBV6-3	many	NA	TRBJ1-1	TGTGCCAGTTCGCCAGGACAGCGCGGAGCTTTCTTT	CASSPGQRGAFF
TRBV20-1	few	TRBD2	TRBJ2-2	TGCAGTGCTGGAACTAGCGGGAGGTCCGGGGAGCTGTTTTTT	CSAGTSGRSGELFF
TRBV25-1	NA	NA	TRBJ2-2	TGTGCCAGCAGTGAGGCCCATTCCCGCCGGGGAGCGGGCGGGGAGCTGTTTTTT	CASSEAHSRRGAGGELFF
TRBV6-1	few	NA	TRBJ1-2	TGTGCCAGCACTGAAACAGGGCGGACTGGCTACACCTTC	CASTETGRTGYTF
TRBV7-9	few	NA	TRBJ2-1	TGTGCCAGCAGCCCCATGGGGACACTCAGATACAATGAGCAGTTCTTC	CASSPMGTLRYNEQFF
TRBV20-1	NA	TRBD2	TRBJ2-1	TGCAGTGCTAGAGGCGGGACTAGCGGGGGGCGGGGACTGAATGAGCAGTTCTTC	CSARGGTSGGRGLNEQFF
TRBV6-5	few	TRBD2	TRBJ2-7	TGTGCCAGCAGCGGGGGGTGGGAGCAGTACTTC	CASSGGWEQYF
TRBV30	few	NA	TRBJ2-2	TGTGCCTGGAGACCGGGGGTGATCACCGGGGAGCTGTTTTTT	CAWRPGVITGELFF
TRBV5-4	NA	NA	TRBJ2-5	TGTGCCAGCAGCTTGTTCAGTGGACTAACATCCCAGTACTTC	CASSLFSGLTSQYF
TRBV28	few	TRBD1	TRBJ2-3	TGTGCCAGCACCCTGTTAAGTGGGACAGCTAGAGATACGCAGTATTTT	CASTLLSGTARDTQYF
TRBV2	NA	NA	TRBJ1-5	TGTGCCACTTGCAAGGACAGCAATCAGCCCCAGCATTTT	CATCKDSNQPQHF
TRBV7-9	NA	TRBD1	TRBJ1-4	TGTGCCAGCAGACCGGGACAGTCTAATGAAAAACTGTTTTTT	CASRPGQSNEKLFF
TRBV2	NA	NA	TRBJ1-4	TGTGCCAGCAGCGAGGAGGGCGGGAGTGGTGAAAAACTGTTTTTT	CASSEEGGSGEKLFF
TRBV24-1	few	TRBD1	TRBJ2-7	TGTGCCACCAGTGATTCCGGGACAGGGGCCGAGCAGTACTTC	CATSDSGTGAEQYF
TRBV5-1	NA	NA	TRBJ2-3	TGCGCCAGCAGCTTGTTCCAGGGAGCGAGCACAGATACGCAGTATTTT	CASSLFQGASTDTQYF
TRBV5-1	many	NA	TRBJ1-1	TGCGCCAGCAGCTTGGAGGGGGGAGGGAACACTGAAGCTTTCTTT	CASSLEGGGNTEAFF
TRBV4-2	NA	NA	TRBJ2-7	TGTGCCAGCAGCCAACCACAGGGATCTAGCTCCTACGAGCAGTACTTC	CASSQPQGSSSYEQYF
TRBV10-3	many	NA	TRBJ2-3	TGTGCCATCAGTGGTCTTCCTCGCGCAGATACGCAGTATTTT	CAISGLPRADTQYF
TRBV12-3/TRBV12-4	NA	NA	TRBJ2-3	TGTGCCAGCAGTTACGGCCGCACAGATACGCAGTATTTT	CASSYGRTDTQYF
TRBV5-1	NA	TRBD1	TRBJ1-2	TGCGCCAGCAGCTCGACAGGGTTAGCAGCAGGCTATGGCTACACCTTC	CASSSTGLAAGYGYTF
TRBV18	few	NA	TRBJ2-2	TGTGCCAGCTCGACCACTCGGACAGAGAACACCGGGGAGCTGTTTTTT	CASSTTRTENTGELFF
TRBV10-3	many	NA	TRBJ2-2	TGTGCCGCCGAAGAGAACACCGGGGAGCTGTTTTTT	CAAEENTGELFF
TRBV5-5	many	NA	TRBJ2-6	TGTGCCAGCAGCTCCCTCGGAGGGGATGGGGCCAACGTCCTGACTTTC	CASSSLGGDGANVLTF
TRBV6-5	few	NA	TRBJ1-2	TGTGCCAGCAGTTACTCGAGGGGTCCTAGCTATGGCTACACCTTC	CASSYSRGPSYGYTF
TRBV7-9	NA	NA	TRBJ2-7	TGTGCCAGCAGCTTAGTTAGTTTCTACGAGCAGTACTTC	CASSLVSFYEQYF
TRBV30	few	NA	TRBJ1-1	TGTGCCTGGAGTGCAGTAAATGAAGCTTTCTTT	CAWSAVNEAFF